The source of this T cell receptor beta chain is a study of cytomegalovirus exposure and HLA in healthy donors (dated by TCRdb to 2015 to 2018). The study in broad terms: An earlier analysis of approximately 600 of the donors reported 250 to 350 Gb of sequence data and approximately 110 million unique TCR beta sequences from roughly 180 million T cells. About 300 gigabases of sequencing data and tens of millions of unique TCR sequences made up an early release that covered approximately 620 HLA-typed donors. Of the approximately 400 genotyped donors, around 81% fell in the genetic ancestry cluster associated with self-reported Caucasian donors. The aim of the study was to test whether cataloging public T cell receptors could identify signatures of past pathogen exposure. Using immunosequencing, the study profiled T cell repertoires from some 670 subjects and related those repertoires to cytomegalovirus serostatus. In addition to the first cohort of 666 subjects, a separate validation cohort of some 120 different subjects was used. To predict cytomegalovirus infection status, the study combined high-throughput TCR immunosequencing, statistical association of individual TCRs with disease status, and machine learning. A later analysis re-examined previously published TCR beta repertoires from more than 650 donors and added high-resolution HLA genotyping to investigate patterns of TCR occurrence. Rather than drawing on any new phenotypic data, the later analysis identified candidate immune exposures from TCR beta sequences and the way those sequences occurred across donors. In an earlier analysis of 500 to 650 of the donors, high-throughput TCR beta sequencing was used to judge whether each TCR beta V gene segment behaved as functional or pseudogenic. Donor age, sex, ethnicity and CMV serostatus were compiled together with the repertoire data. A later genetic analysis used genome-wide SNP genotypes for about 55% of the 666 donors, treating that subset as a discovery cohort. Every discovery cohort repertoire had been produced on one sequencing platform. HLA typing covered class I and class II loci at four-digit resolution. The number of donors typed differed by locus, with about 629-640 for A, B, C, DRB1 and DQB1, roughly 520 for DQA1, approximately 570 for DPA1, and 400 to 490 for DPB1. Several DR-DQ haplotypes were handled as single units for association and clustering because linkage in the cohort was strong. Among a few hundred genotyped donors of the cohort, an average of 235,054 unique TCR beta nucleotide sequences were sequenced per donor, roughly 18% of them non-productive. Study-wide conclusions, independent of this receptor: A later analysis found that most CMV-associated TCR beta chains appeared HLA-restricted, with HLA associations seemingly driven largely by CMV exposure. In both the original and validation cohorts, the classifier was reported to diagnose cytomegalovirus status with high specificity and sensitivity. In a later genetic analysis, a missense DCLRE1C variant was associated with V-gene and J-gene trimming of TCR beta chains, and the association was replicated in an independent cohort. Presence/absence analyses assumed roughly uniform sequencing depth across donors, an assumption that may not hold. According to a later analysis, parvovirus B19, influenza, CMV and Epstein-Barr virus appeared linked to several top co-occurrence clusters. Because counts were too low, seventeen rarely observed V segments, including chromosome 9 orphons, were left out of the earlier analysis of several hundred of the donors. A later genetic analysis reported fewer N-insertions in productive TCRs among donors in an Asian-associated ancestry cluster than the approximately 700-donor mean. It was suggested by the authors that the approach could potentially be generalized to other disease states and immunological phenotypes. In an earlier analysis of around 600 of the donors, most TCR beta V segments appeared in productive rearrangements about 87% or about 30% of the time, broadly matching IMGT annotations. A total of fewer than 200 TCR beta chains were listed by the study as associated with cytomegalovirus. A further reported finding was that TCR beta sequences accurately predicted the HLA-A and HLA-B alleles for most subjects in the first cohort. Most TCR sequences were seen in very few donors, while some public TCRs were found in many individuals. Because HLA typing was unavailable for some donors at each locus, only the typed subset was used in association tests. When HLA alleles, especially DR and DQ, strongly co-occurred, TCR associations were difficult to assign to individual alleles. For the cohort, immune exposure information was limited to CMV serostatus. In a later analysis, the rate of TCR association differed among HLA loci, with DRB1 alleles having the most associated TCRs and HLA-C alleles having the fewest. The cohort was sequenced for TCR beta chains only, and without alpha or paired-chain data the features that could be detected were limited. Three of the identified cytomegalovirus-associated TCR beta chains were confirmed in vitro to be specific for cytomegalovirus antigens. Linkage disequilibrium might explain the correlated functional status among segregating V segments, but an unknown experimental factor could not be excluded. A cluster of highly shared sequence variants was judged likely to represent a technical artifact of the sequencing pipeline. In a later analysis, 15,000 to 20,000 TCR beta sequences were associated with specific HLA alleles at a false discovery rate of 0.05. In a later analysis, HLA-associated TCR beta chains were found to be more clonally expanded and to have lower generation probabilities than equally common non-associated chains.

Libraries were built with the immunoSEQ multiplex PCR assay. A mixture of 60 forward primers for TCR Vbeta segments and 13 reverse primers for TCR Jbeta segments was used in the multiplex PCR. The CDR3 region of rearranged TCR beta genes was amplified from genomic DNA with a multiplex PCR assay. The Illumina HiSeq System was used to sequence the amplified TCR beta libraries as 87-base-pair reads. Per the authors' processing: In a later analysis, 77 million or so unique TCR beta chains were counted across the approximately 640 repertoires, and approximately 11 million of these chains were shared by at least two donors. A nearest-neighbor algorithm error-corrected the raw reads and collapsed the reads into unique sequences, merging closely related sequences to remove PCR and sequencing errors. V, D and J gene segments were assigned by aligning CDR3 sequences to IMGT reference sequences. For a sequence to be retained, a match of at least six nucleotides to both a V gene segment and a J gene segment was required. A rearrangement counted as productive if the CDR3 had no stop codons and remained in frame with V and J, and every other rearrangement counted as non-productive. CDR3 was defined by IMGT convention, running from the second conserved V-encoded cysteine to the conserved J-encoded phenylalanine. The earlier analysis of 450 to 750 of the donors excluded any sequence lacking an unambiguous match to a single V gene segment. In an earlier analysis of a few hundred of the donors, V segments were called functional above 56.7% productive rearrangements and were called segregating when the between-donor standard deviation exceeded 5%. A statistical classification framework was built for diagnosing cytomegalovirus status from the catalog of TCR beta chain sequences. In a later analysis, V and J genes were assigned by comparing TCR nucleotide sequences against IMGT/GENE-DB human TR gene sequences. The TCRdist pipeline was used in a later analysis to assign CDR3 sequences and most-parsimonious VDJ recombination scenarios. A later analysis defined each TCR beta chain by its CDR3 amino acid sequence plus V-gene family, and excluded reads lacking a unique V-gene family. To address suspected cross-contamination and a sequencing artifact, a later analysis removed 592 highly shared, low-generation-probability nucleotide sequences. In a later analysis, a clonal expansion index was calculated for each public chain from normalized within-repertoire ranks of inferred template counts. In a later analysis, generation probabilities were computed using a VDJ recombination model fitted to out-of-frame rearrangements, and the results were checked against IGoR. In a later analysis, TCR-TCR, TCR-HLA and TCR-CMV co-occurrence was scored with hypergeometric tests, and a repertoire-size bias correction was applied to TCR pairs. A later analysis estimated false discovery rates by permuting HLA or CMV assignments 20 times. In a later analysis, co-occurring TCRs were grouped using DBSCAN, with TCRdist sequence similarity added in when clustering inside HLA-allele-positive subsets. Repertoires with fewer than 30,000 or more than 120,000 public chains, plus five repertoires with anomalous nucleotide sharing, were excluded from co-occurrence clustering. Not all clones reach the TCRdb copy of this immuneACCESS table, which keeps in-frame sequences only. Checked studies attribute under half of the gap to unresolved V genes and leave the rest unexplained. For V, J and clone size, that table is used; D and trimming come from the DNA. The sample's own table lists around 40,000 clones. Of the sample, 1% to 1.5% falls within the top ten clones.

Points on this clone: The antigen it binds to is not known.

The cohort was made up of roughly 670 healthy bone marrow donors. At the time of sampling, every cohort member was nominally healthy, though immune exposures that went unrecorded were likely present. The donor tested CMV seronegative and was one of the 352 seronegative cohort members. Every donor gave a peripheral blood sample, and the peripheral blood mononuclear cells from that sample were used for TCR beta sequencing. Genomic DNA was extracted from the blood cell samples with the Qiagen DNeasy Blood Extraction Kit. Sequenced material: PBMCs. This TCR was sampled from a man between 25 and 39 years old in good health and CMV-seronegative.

In nucleotides, the sequence is TGTGCCAGCAGCCTGGGGACAGGTCACTACGAGCAGTACTTC. Its translation is CASSLGTGHYEQYF. This chain joins TRBV5-6 to TRBJ2-7; a stretch of 8 junction bases matches TRBD1. V lost 4 bases and J lost 3 bases, and the count of bases not matched to a germline gene is 6. Taken from cysteine to phenylalanine, the CDR3 has 14 residues. The retained sequence is limited to the CDR3, 42 bases, with the frame set at the first base. The germline V gene provides CDR1 SGHDT and CDR2 YYEEEE.